A single sample is the source of the 17 T cell receptor beta chains below, sequenced in a study of blood T cell repertoires in COVID-19. The assay was immunoSEQ multiplex PCR, and TCRdb's table has in-frame clones only and misses some. Here the sample spans about 150,000 clones, approximately 87% being singletons. The sample consisted of peripheral blood. All receptors come from a man over 45 who had recovered from COVID-19.

The chain employs TRBV5-4 and TRBJ2-3; 10 positions agree with TRBD1. This CDR3 has 14 amino acids. Germline CDR1 and CDR2: SGHNT and YYREEE (reference sequence). J was trimmed by 7 bases and V by 4 bases; bases with no gene match: 6. CDR3 sequence (DNA): TGTGCCAGCAGCGCGGGGGACAGGGGAAATACGCAGTATTTT. Translated, it gives CASSAGDRGNTQYF.

This clone was recorded only once. The genes are TRBV27 and TRBJ1-2, with 7 positions matching TRBD1. The CDR3 has 13 amino acids. Trimming at V came to 8 bases and at J to 6 bases, leaving 9 bases not matched to a gene. CDR1 and CDR2 from the germline V gene are MNHEY and SMNVEV (reference sequence). CDR3 residues: CASRRQGIDGYTF. The DNA for the CDR3 is TGTGCCAGCCGTCGACAGGGTATTGATGGCTACACCTTC.

The rearrangement joins TRBV9 to TRBJ1-1, with a possible D match to TRBD1 (5 bases). With 0 bases removed from V and 4 bases from J, the gap between germline ends came to 10 bases. This CDR3 has 14 residues. The germline V gene has CDR1 SGDLS and CDR2 YYNGEE. The DNA of the CDR3 is TGTGCCAGCAGCGTAGTAGGGGAGGCCACTGAAGCTTTCTTT. Translated: CASSVVGEATEAFF.

The rearrangement uses TRBV5-1 and TRBJ2-7; 8 bases align to TRBD1. CDR1 and CDR2 (germline): SGHRS, YFSETQ. V trimming: 0 bases; J trimming: 4 bases; junction bases outside the gene matches: 3. The CDR3 is 14 amino acids. CDR3 sequence reads: CASSLEQGVYEQYF. Written as DNA, the CDR3 is TGCGCCAGCAGCTTGGAACAGGGGGTATACGAGCAGTACTTC.

The CDR3 reads CASSATTGKNTGELFF. The CDR3 nucleotides are TGTGCCAGCAGTGCCACGACAGGGAAGAACACCGGGGAGCTGTTTTTT. The chain couples TRBV25-1 to TRBJ2-2; 7 bases align to TRBD1. The germline V gene encodes CDR1 MGHDK and CDR2 SYGVNS. The CDR3 has 16 amino acids. V trimming: 4 bases; J trimming: 1 base; junction bases outside the gene matches: 6.

The chain combines TRBV3-1 (or the pseudogene TRBV3-2) with TRBJ1-1, with D unresolved. The CDR3 consists of 15 residues. Trimming left V 4 bases short and J 2 bases short, with 14 bases between. Germline V gene sequence: CDR1 LGHDT, CDR2 YNNKEL (reference sequence). CDR3 amino acids: CASSPTVKFNTEAFF. In nucleotides, the CDR3 is TGTGCCAGCAGCCCTACGGTCAAATTCAACACTGAAGCTTTCTTT.

V usage is TRBV5-1 and J usage is TRBJ2-5, with 7 bases lining up with TRBD1. The ends lost 0 bases at V and 0 bases at J; junction bases unmatched: 11. The CDR3 extends over 18 amino acids. In germline, CDR1 is SGHRS, CDR2 YFSETQ. CDR3 protein: CASSLGLGTAEYQETQYF. The DNA for the CDR3 is TGCGCCAGCAGCTTGGGCCTCGGGACAGCTGAATACCAAGAGACCCAGTACTTC. Complete variable domain (other parts from reference TRBV5-1 and TRBJ2-5): KAGVTQTPRYLIKTRGQQVTLSCSPISGHRSVSWYQQTPGQGLQFLFEYFSETQRNKGNFPGRFSGRQFSNSRSEMNVSTLELGDSALYLCASSLGLGTAEYQETQYFGPGTRLLVL.

This clone turned up a few times. V and J are TRBV19 and TRBJ2-2; 9 bases align to TRBD2. The germline V gene has CDR1 LNHDA and CDR2 SQIVND (reference sequence). The V and J ends lost 5 bases and 8 bases, in that order; junction bases with no gene match: 6. The CDR3 runs to 14 residues. CDR3 protein: CASSSGGLAGELFF. The CDR3 DNA sequence: TGTGCCAGTAGTTCAGGTGGACTAGCGGGGGAGCTGTTTTTT.

The chain links TRBV2 to TRBJ1-6; no definite D call. V was pared by 6 bases and J by 0 bases, with 9 bases between. This CDR3 has 15 amino acids. In germline, CDR1 is SNHLY, CDR2 FYNNEI. In DNA, the CDR3 is TGTGCCAGCAGAGACAAGAGCTCCTATAATTCACCCCTCCACTTT. Amino acid sequence: CASRDKSSYNSPLHF.

The rearrangement links TRBV19 to TRBJ2-5; 10 bases are a match to TRBD1. Germline-derived CDR1 and CDR2 are LNHDA and SQIVND (reference sequence). Trimming removed 3 bases from V and 7 bases from J; junction bases left unmatched: 20. The length of the CDR3 is 19 residues. The CDR3 DNA reads as TGTGCCAGTAGTATTTTAGTCGGACAGGGGGATGTGGGAGTAGCGACCCAGTACTTC. This gives the protein CASSILVGQGDVGVATQYF.

The gene calls are TRBV6-5 and TRBJ2-3; D gene uncertain. In germline, CDR1 is MNHEY, CDR2 SVGAGI. Trimming cost V 0 bases and J 0 bases, with 10 bases left between them. The CDR3 length is 16 residues. CDR3 region: CASSYSRRPSTDTQYF. CDR3 bases: TGTGCCAGCAGTTACTCGCGGCGCCCCAGCACAGATACGCAGTATTTT.

This chain connects TRBV6-5 to TRBJ1-2; a possible D gene is TRBD1 (6 bases). The germline V gene has CDR1 MNHEY and CDR2 SVGAGI. The CDR3 is made up of 12 amino acids. Trimming stripped 6 bases from V and 5 bases from J, with 10 bases between. CDR3 DNA sequence: TGTGCCAGCAGCATCAGGGGATATGGCTACACCTTC. Translating it yields CASSIRGYGYTF.

The chain combines TRBV7-9 with TRBJ1-2, with TRBD1 matching over 7 bases. The V gene end was trimmed by 3 bases and the J gene end by 4 bases; junction bases not matched to a gene: 8. The CDR3 has 15 residues. The germline CDR1 and CDR2 sequences are SEHNR and FQNEAQ (reference sequence). The CDR3 DNA sequence: TGTGCCAGCAGCTTTACCCAGGGGGTTCCCTATGGCTACACCTTC. The encoded protein is CASSFTQGVPYGYTF.

This rearrangement joins TRBV7-2 to TRBJ1-2; possibly TRBD1 for D (5 bases). This CDR3 has 17 amino acids. The germline V gene encodes CDR1 SGHTA and CDR2 FQGNSA. The V gene lost 1 base and the J gene lost 6 bases, with 21 bases spanning the gap. The CDR3 region is CASSLGGSGLTPNGYTF. As DNA, the CDR3 is TGTGCCAGCAGCTTAGGGGGGTCCGGACTAACGCCGAATGGCTACACCTTC. Using reference TRBV7-2 and TRBJ1-2 for the parts outside the CDR3, the full variable domain is GAGVSQSPSNKVTEKGKDVELRCDPISGHTALYWYRQSLGQGLEFLIYFQGNSAPDKSGLPSDRFSAERTGGSVSTLTIQRTQQEDSAVYLCASSLGGSGLTPNGYTFGSGTRLTVV.

The genes are TRBV18 and TRBJ2-7, with TRBD1 matching 7 bases. J lost 3 bases, V lost 2 bases, and 7 bases had no gene match. The V gene's germline CDR1 is KGHSH and CDR2 LQKENI. The CDR3 runs 15 residues. The CDR3 region is CASSPASTGFYEQYF. CDR3 nucleotides: TGTGCCAGCTCACCAGCTTCGACAGGGTTCTACGAGCAGTACTTC.

V gene TRBV11-3 combines with J gene TRBJ2-7; 7 bases map to TRBD1. There are 16 residues in the CDR3. The junction had 13 bases not matched to a gene; V was cut back by 6 bases and J by 2 bases. Germline-derived CDR1 and CDR2 are SGHNT and YENEEA. The DNA of the CDR3 is TGTGCCAGCAGGCGCTCGACAGGGTCTAGGGCCTACGAGCAGTACTTC. This gives the protein CASRRSTGSRAYEQYF. The whole variable domain, filled in from reference TRBV11-3 and TRBJ2-7, reads EAGVVQSPRYKIIEKKQPVAFWCNPISGHNTLYWYLQNLGQGPELLIRYENEEAVDDSQLPKDRFSAERLKGVDSTLKIQPAELGDSAVYLCASRRSTGSRAYEQYFGPGTRLTVT.

The rearrangement uses TRBV18 and TRBJ2-3, with D possibly TRBD2 on 6 matching bases. This CDR3 is 16 amino acids long. With 2 bases removed from V and 4 bases from J, the gap between germline ends came to 16 bases. Germline CDR1 and CDR2: KGHSH and LQKENI. CDR3 DNA sequence: TGTGCCAGCTCACCAGTCCCCGGGAGCGTTGCAGATACGCAGTATTTT. Its translation: CASSPVPGSVADTQYF. Combining the CDR3 with reference TRBV18 and TRBJ2-3 gives the whole variable domain NAGVMQNPRHLVRRRGQEARLRCSPMKGHSHVYWYRQLPEEGLKFMVYLQKENIIDESGMPKERFSAEFPKEGPSILRIQQVVRGDSAAYFCASSPVPGSVADTQYFGPGTRLTVL.